This T cell receptor beta chain was recorded in a study of control samples from healthy donors and cancer patients. The CDR3 has 12 amino acids. Trimming cost V 5 bases and J 5 bases, with 10 bases left between them. Per germline, CDR1 SGHRS and CDR2 YFSETQ. Here immunoSEQ multiplex PCR was the method, and the copy in TCRdb shows in-frame clones only, minus some. Among fewer than 500,000 clones listed, approximately 90% were seen once. This chain links TRBV5-1 with TRBJ1-2; maybe TRBD1 (5 bases). Sequenced material: PBMCs. This receptor was obtained from a man aged 35 to 55 with head and neck cancer. DNA for the CDR3: TGCGCCAGCAGATCAGACAGTTATGGCTACACCTTC. It yields the protein CASRSDSYGYTF.